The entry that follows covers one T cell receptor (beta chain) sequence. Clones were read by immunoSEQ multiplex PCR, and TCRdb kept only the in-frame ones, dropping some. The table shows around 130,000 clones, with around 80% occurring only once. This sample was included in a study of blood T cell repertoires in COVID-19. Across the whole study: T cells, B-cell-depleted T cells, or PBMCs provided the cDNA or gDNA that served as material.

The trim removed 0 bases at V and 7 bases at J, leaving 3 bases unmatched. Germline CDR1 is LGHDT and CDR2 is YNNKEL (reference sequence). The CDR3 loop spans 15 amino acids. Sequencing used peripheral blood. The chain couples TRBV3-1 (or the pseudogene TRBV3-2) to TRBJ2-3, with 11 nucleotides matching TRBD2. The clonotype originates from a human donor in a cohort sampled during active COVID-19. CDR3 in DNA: TGTGCCAGCAGCCAAGACGGGACTAGCGGACATACGCAGTATTTT. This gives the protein CASSQDGTSGHTQYF.